These 5 T cell receptor beta chains came from one sample sequenced in a study of read filtering for tumor transcriptome and immune sequencing. From approximately 400 ng of RNA, a library with molecular barcoded alpha/delta and beta/gamma adaptors was made. One entry per CDR3 protein results from TCRdb running MiXCR on the reads. The repertoire holds about 46,000 distinct CDR3 sequences, with about 20% as singletons. The sample consisted of a population of CD138-negative cells sorted from bone marrow. These receptors were collected from a donor aged 40 or older with multiple myeloma.

This clonotype was recorded many times. The chain is built from TRBV7-2 and TRBJ2-1; 8 bases agree with TRBD2. CDR3 length equals 18 residues. V was clipped by 5 bases and J by 3 bases; unmatched bases: 15. Germline values: CDR1 SGHTA, CDR2 FQGNSA. Written as DNA, the CDR3 is TGTGCCAGCAGCCGCAGGCTGGGAACTAGCGGTTTCTACAATGAGCAGTTCTTC. Its translation: CASSRRLGTSGFYNEQFF.

This clonotype was found many times. The V and J genes are TRBV28 and TRBJ1-5; D gene ambiguous. Per the germline V gene, CDR1 is MDHEN and CDR2 is SYDVKM. This CDR3 is 15 amino acids long. With 8 bases removed from V and 5 bases from J, the gap between germline ends came to 19 bases. The CDR3 region is CASGSAGIRDQPQHF. The CDR3 DNA is TGTGCCAGCGGGTCGGCGGGGATTAGGGATCAGCCCCAGCATTTT.

Remarks on this clonotype: At one end, the junction sequence differs from germline, possibly due to a read error. The chain employs TRBV5-1 and TRBJ1-2, with D possibly TRBD1 on 5 matching bases. The germline gives CDR1 SGHRS, CDR2 YFSETQ. The length of the CDR3 is 14 residues. The CDR3: CASRLDVGPYGYTF. As DNA, the CDR3 is TGCGCCAGCAGGTTGGACGTGGGGCCCTATGGCTACACCTTC.

This clonotype has ten or more counts. The chain has TRBV3-1 and TRBJ2-7; the match to TRBD2 covers 8 bases. Losses at the gene ends were 6 bases for V and 2 bases for J; bases not matched to a gene: 9. The CDR3 sequence is 15 residues long. Germline loops: CDR1 LGHDT, CDR2 YNNKEL (reference sequence). The CDR3 is CASSQTSEVPYEQYF. CDR3 sequence (DNA): TGTGCCAGCAGTCAGACTAGCGAAGTCCCCTACGAGCAGTACTTC.

Concerning this clonotype itself: A read error is possible here, since a much larger clone lies one base away. The chain combines TRBV20-1 with TRBJ2-3, with D perhaps TRBD1 or TRBD2 (5 bases each). Germline V gene lookup returns CDR1 DFQATT and CDR2 SNEGSKA (reference sequence). This CDR3 spans 13 amino acids. V lost 3 bases to trimming and J lost 5 bases, with 12 bases between them. CDR3 DNA: TGCAGTGCTAGCGGGACGGACATAGATACGCAGTATTTT. Encoded protein: CSASGTDIDTQYF.